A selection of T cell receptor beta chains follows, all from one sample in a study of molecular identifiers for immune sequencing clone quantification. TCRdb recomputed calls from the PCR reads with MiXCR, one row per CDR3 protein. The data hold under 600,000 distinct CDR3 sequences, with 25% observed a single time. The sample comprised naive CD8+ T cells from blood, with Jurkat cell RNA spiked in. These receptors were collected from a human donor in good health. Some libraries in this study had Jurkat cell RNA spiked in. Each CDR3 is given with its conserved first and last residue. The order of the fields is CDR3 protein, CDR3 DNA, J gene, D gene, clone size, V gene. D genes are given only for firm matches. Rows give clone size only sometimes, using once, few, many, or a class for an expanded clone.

CDR3 protein: CASSVGTMSTDTQYF
CDR3 DNA: TGTGCCAGCAGCGTAGGGACCATGAGCACAGATACGCAGTATTTT
J gene: TRBJ2-3
D gene: -
clone size: many
V gene: TRBV9

CDR3 protein: CASSPGTVRFF
CDR3 DNA: TGTGCCAGTAGTCCAGGGACAGTTCGGTTTTTT
J gene: TRBJ1-4
D gene: TRBD1
clone size: -
V gene: TRBV19

CDR3 protein: CASSFEGVGVNTEAFF
CDR3 DNA: TGTGCCAGCAGCTTCGAGGGGGTCGGAGTGAACACTGAAGCTTTCTTT
J gene: TRBJ1-1
D gene: -
clone size: few
V gene: TRBV11-2

CDR3 protein: CASSQAGSSPEAFF
CDR3 DNA: TGTGCCAGCAGCCAAGCCGGCTCCAGCCCTGAAGCTTTCTTT
J gene: TRBJ1-1
D gene: -
clone size: many
V gene: TRBV14

CDR3 protein: CASSSGLAGRTSYEQYF
CDR3 DNA: TGTGCCAGCAGCTCGGGACTAGCGGGGAGGACCTCCTACGAGCAGTACTTC
J gene: TRBJ2-7
D gene: TRBD2
clone size: few
V gene: TRBV7-9

CDR3 protein: CASSEWVGAEQFF
CDR3 DNA: TGTGCCAGCAGTGAATGGGTAGGGGCCGAGCAGTTCTTC
J gene: TRBJ2-1
D gene: -
clone size: -
V gene: TRBV2

CDR3 protein: CASSSRVRTSGYNEQFF
CDR3 DNA: TGTGCCAGCAGTTCCCGGGTCCGGACTAGCGGCTACAATGAGCAGTTCTTC
J gene: TRBJ2-1
D gene: TRBD2
clone size: -
V gene: TRBV12-3/TRBV12-4

CDR3 protein: CASSATGDPPKSQYF
CDR3 DNA: TGTGCCAGCTCAGCGACAGGGGACCCACCTAAGTCGCAGTATTTT
J gene: TRBJ2-3
D gene: TRBD1
clone size: few
V gene: TRBV18

CDR3 protein: CASRDILTEAFF
CDR3 DNA: TGTGCCAGCCGAGACATCCTAACTGAAGCTTTCTTT
J gene: TRBJ1-1
D gene: -
clone size: few
V gene: TRBV6-1

CDR3 protein: CASSPWTAPIKVF
CDR3 DNA: TGTGCCAGCAGTCCATGGACAGCCCCGATTAAGGTCTTC
J gene: TRBJ2-1
D gene: -
clone size: few
V gene: TRBV27

CDR3 protein: CASARGTGGEKLFF
CDR3 DNA: TGTGCCAGCGCCAGGGGGACAGGTGGTGAAAAACTGTTTTTT
J gene: TRBJ1-4
D gene: TRBD1
clone size: few
V gene: TRBV2

CDR3 protein: CASSLGHPGEQFF
CDR3 DNA: TGTGCCAGCAGCTTAGGACACCCAGGAGAGCAGTTCTTC
J gene: TRBJ2-1
D gene: -
clone size: -
V gene: TRBV11-3

CDR3 protein: CASSESDANYGYTF
CDR3 DNA: TGTGCCAGCAGTGAATCTGATGCTAACTATGGCTACACCTTC
J gene: TRBJ1-2
D gene: -
clone size: many
V gene: TRBV2

CDR3 protein: CASSQTRGQAEAFF
CDR3 DNA: TGTGCCAGCAGTCAGACCCGGGGACAGGCTGAAGCTTTCTTT
J gene: TRBJ1-1
D gene: TRBD1
clone size: many
V gene: TRBV28

CDR3 protein: CASSSPGALNTEAFF
CDR3 DNA: TGTGCCAGCAGCTCCCCTGGGGCGTTAAACACTGAAGCTTTCTTT
J gene: TRBJ1-1
D gene: -
clone size: many
V gene: TRBV7-2

CDR3 protein: CASRQGNSDQPQHF
CDR3 DNA: TGTGCCAGCCGCCAGGGGAATAGCGATCAGCCCCAGCATTTT
J gene: TRBJ1-5
D gene: -
clone size: -
V gene: TRBV12-3/TRBV12-4

CDR3 protein: CAISPDRGQAFF
CDR3 DNA: TGTGCCATCAGCCCAGACAGGGGACAAGCTTTCTTT
J gene: TRBJ1-1
D gene: TRBD1
clone size: few
V gene: TRBV10-3

CDR3 protein: CASSEYPGAGYEQHF
CDR3 DNA: TGTGCCAGCAGTGAATATCCGGGGGCTGGCTACGAGCAGCACTTC
J gene: TRBJ2-7
D gene: -
clone size: once
V gene: TRBV2

CDR3 protein: CASSLAASGGSTDTQYF
CDR3 DNA: TGTGCCAGCAGCTTAGCTGCTAGCGGGGGTAGCACAGATACGCAGTATTTT
J gene: TRBJ2-3
D gene: TRBD2
clone size: few
V gene: TRBV7-9

CDR3 protein: CAGSFLLAGTPYNEQFF
CDR3 DNA: TGTGCCGGCAGCTTTCTCCTCGCCGGGACCCCGTACAATGAGCAGTTCTTC
J gene: TRBJ2-1
D gene: -
clone size: -
V gene: TRBV7-9

CDR3 protein: CSARDYPRISDTQYF
CDR3 DNA: TGCAGTGCTAGAGATTATCCTAGAATCTCAGATACGCAGTATTTT
J gene: TRBJ2-3
D gene: -
clone size: many
V gene: TRBV20-1

CDR3 protein: CASRRGTGVYKPQHF
CDR3 DNA: TGTGCCAGCAGGCGCGGGACAGGGGTTTATAAGCCCCAGCATTTT
J gene: TRBJ1-5
D gene: TRBD1
clone size: few
V gene: TRBV12-3/TRBV12-4

CDR3 protein: CATSRDQAANQPQHF
CDR3 DNA: TGTGCCACCAGCAGAGATCAGGCAGCAAATCAGCCCCAGCATTTT
J gene: TRBJ1-5
D gene: -
clone size: -
V gene: TRBV15

CDR3 protein: CASRLAGGSPPDTQYF
CDR3 DNA: TGTGCCAGCAGATTAGCGGGAGGATCCCCCCCCGATACGCAGTATTTT
J gene: TRBJ2-3
D gene: TRBD2
clone size: few
V gene: TRBV7-6

CDR3 protein: CASSPLEPGQVNYGYTF
CDR3 DNA: TGTGCCAGCAGCCCTCTGGAACCGGGACAGGTTAACTATGGCTACACCTTC
J gene: TRBJ1-2
D gene: TRBD1
clone size: few
V gene: TRBV7-9

CDR3 protein: CASSLVVGRASYNEQFF
CDR3 DNA: TGTGCCAGCAGCTTAGTGGTAGGGCGGGCATCCTACAATGAGCAGTTCTTC
J gene: TRBJ2-1
D gene: -
clone size: few
V gene: TRBV7-2

CDR3 protein: CASSFVHTDTQYF
CDR3 DNA: TGTGCCAGCAGCTTCGTCCACACAGATACGCAGTATTTT
J gene: TRBJ2-3
D gene: -
clone size: many
V gene: TRBV11-2